The next 13 T cell receptor beta chains were all read from a single sample in a study of T cells after yellow fever vaccination. One entry per CDR3 protein results from TCRdb running MiXCR on the 5' RACE reads. This table holds 300,000 to 400,000 distinct CDR3 sequences, more than 8.5% found once. This specimen consisted of PBMCs, obtained on the day of the first yellow fever vaccination. These receptors all come from a man in his late teens or twenties who received the YFV17D yellow fever vaccine.

The CDR3, as DNA: TGCGCCAGCAGGGGTCAGGGGGCTAATGAAAAACTGTTTTTT. Protein sequence: CASRGQGANEKLFF. The V call is TRBV5-1, the J call TRBJ1-4; 7 nucleotides match TRBD1. CDR3 length: 14 residues. Germline CDR1 is SGHRS and CDR2 is YFSETQ. V lost 5 bases, J lost 3 bases, and 4 bases stayed unmatched.

V usage is TRBV5-1 and J usage is TRBJ2-5, with 7 nucleotides matching TRBD1. Looked up from germline, CDR1 is SGHRS and CDR2 is YFSETQ. CDR3 length: 15 residues. Trimming at V came to 3 bases and at J to 4 bases, leaving 9 bases not matched to a gene. This chain's CDR3 is CASSSTGVRGETQYF. The CDR3 region has the DNA TGCGCCAGCAGCTCTACAGGGGTACGGGGAGAGACCCAGTACTTC.

This clonotype appeared a few times. This chain connects TRBV20-1 to TRBJ2-1; D perhaps matches TRBD2 (5 bases). Germline V gene sequence: CDR1 DFQATT, CDR2 SNEGSKA (reference sequence). CDR3 length: 13 residues. The V end lost 3 bases, the J end lost 8 bases, and 14 bases lay between the germline ends. CDR3 DNA: TGCAGTGCTAGGTCTCCGGGTAGCGATGAGCAGTTCTTC. Translating gives CSARSPGSDEQFF.

Ten or more counts support this clonotype. The V and J genes are TRBV12-3 or TRBV12-4 and TRBJ2-1, with 7 bases aligning to TRBD2. CDR3 size: 18 residues. The junction had 19 bases not matched to a gene; V was cut back by 3 bases and J by 8 bases. The CDR3 nucleotides are TGTGCCAGCAGTTTCAATTGGGGGGGGGACTCGGCGGGCCATGAGCAGTTCTTC. Translating it yields CASSFNWGGDSAGHEQFF.

CDR3 amino acids: CASRSGAGGTEAFF. The CDR3 DNA reads as TGTGCCAGCAGGTCAGGGGCAGGAGGCACTGAAGCTTTCTTT. This chain uses TRBV7-9 with TRBJ1-1, with D possibly TRBD1 on 6 matching bases. This CDR3 is built from 14 residues. From germline, CDR1 is SEHNR and CDR2 FQNEAQ (reference sequence). Deletions cut 6 bases from V and 4 bases from J, with 15 bases between.

This clonotype was found many times. This chain uses TRBV5-1 with TRBJ1-1; the D gene is possibly TRBD1 (6 bases). The ends were cut back, 0 bases at V and 5 bases at J, with 11 bases in the middle. Looked up from germline, CDR1 is SGHRS and CDR2 is YFSETQ. The CDR3 loop spans 14 amino acids. The CDR3 DNA reads as TGCGCCAGCAGCTTGGAGGGGGGAGGAACTGAAGCTTTCTTT. Amino acid sequence: CASSLEGGGTEAFF.

This clonotype showed up just a few times. J is TRBJ2-2 and V is TRBV6-1; 10 bases align to TRBD2. The germline CDR1 and CDR2 sequences are MNHNS and SASEGT. V gave up 8 bases and J gave up 4 bases; unmatched junction bases: 10. The CDR3 loop spans 16 amino acids. CDR3 in amino acids: CASQPSGGAGTGELFF. CDR3 nucleotide sequence: TGTGCCAGCCAGCCCAGCGGGGGGGCAGGCACCGGGGAGCTGTTTTTT.

This chain uses TRBV14 with TRBJ2-3, with 7 bases fitting TRBD2. V was pared by 3 bases and J by 4 bases, with 7 bases of the junction left unmatched. Per germline, CDR1 SGHDN and CDR2 FVKESK. This CDR3 comprises 15 residues. CDR3 nucleotide sequence: TGTGCCAGCAGCCATGAGACTACTAGCGCAGATACGCAGTATTTT. Its protein is CASSHETTSADTQYF.

The chain has TRBV24-1 and TRBJ2-3; tentative D call: TRBD1 (5 bases). V gave up 9 bases and J gave up 2 bases, with 8 bases separating them. The CDR3 sequence is 12 residues long. Germline V gene sequence: CDR1 KGHDR, CDR2 SFDVKD. The CDR3 DNA sequence: TGTGCCACCGCAGGGAACACAGATACGCAGTATTTT. Translating it yields CATAGNTDTQYF.

This clonotype appeared many times. The chain couples TRBV7-3 to TRBJ2-1, with TRBD2 as a possible D gene (7 bases). The CDR3 spans 15 residues. Germline V gene sequence: CDR1 SGHTA, CDR2 FQGTGA. V was pared by 5 bases and J by 6 bases, with 17 bases between. For the CDR3, the DNA is TGTGCCAGCAGCGCACAGGGAGGGAGTAGCAATGAGCAGTTCTTC. It specifies CASSAQGGSSNEQFF.

This clonotype was observed at least ten times. The chain links TRBV6-4 to TRBJ2-3, with D maybe TRBD2 (6 bases). Germline values: CDR1 MRHNA, CDR2 SNTAGT. V was trimmed by 5 bases and J by 0 bases, leaving 12 bases between them. The CDR3 sequence is 15 residues long. DNA of the CDR3: TGTGCCAGCAGTCTGACGGCGGGGAGCACAGATACGCAGTATTTT. This translates into CASSLTAGSTDTQYF.

This clonotype has only a few counts. This chain connects TRBV7-2 to TRBJ2-7, with 8 bases fitting TRBD2. After removal of 5 bases from V and 2 bases from J, the junction contained 5 bases not matched to a gene. CDR1 and CDR2 from the germline V gene are SGHTA and FQGNSA. This CDR3 comprises 14 residues. The CDR3 reads CASSPGLVTYEQYF. The CDR3 nucleotides read TGTGCCAGCAGCCCGGGACTAGTGACCTACGAGCAGTACTTC.

This clonotype was detected only a few times. This chain uses TRBV6-4 with TRBJ2-1; D may correspond to TRBD1 or TRBD2 (5 bases each). V was clipped by 3 bases and J by 6 bases, with 15 bases between them. The germline gives CDR1 MRHNA, CDR2 SNTAGT. The CDR3 is made up of 15 amino acids. CDR3 in amino acids: CASSEDGDEGNEQFF. CDR3 nucleotide sequence: TGTGCCAGCAGTGAAGATGGGGACGAAGGCAATGAGCAGTTCTTC.